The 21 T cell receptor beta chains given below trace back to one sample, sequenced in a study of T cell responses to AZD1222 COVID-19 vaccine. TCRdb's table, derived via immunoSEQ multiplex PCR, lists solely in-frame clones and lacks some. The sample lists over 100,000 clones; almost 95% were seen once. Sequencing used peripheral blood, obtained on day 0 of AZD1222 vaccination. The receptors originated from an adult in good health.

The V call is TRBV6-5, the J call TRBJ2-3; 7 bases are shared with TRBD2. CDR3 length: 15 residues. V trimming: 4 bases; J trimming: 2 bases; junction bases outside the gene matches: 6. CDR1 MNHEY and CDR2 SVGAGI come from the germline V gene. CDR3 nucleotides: TGTGCCAGCAGTTTTCTACGGGGGGACACAGATACGCAGTATTTT. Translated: CASSFLRGDTDTQYF.

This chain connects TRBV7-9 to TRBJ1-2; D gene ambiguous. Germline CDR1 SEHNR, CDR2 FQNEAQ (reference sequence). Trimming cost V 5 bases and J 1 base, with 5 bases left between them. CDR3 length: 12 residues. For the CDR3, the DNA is TGTGCCAGCAGCCGCAGTAACTATGGCTACACCTTC. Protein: CASSRSNYGYTF.

CDR3 loop: CASSEGRRVETQYF. As DNA, the CDR3 is TGTGCCAGCAGTGAAGGCCGGCGAGTGGAGACCCAGTACTTC. V and J are TRBV2 and TRBJ2-5; D is unresolved. The CDR3 consists of 14 residues. Germline V gene sequence: CDR1 SNHLY, CDR2 FYNNEI. Trimming left V 1 base short and J 5 bases short, with 11 bases between.

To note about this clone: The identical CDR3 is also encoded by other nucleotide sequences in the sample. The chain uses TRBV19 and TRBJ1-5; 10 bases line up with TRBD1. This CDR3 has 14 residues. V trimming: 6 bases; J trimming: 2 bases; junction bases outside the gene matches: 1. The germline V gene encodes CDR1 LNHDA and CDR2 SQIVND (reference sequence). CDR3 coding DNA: TGTGCCAGTAGCGGACAGGGGGGCAATCAGCCCCAGCATTTT. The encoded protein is CASSGQGGNQPQHF.

This CDR3 reads CSVEEGGSSYNEQFF. The CDR3 DNA follows: TGCAGCGTTGAAGAGGGCGGGAGCTCCTACAATGAGCAGTTCTTC. V and J are TRBV29-1 and TRBJ2-1, with 7 nucleotides matching TRBD2. Germline loops: CDR1 SQVTM, CDR2 ANQGSEA. The CDR3 contains 15 residues. With 0 bases clipped from V and 0 bases from J, the junction kept 2 bases outside the gene matches.

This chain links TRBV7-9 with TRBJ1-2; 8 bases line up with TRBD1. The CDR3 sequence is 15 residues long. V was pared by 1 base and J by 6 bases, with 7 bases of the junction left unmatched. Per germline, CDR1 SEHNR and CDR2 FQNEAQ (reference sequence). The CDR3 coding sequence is TGTGCCAGCAGCTTAGGACAGGGGATTCAGGATGGCTACACCTTC. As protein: CASSLGQGIQDGYTF.

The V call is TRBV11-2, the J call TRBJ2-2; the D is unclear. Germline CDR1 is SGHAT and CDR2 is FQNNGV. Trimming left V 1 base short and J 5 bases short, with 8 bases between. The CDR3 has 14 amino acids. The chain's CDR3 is CASSLVAQTGELFF. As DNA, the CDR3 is TGTGCCAGCAGCTTAGTAGCCCAAACCGGGGAGCTGTTTTTT.

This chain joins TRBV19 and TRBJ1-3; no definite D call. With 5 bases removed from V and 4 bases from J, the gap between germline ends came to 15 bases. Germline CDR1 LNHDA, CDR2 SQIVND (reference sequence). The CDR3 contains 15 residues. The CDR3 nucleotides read TGTGCCAGTAGTCCGTCGGGATTTCCCGGAAACACCATATATTTT. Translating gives CASSPSGFPGNTIYF.

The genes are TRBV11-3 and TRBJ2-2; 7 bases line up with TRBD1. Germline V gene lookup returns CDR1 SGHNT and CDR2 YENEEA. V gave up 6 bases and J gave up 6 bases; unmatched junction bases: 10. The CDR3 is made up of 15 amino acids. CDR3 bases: TGTGCCAGCAGTCCACAGGGGTCGGATTCCGGGGAGCTGTTTTTT. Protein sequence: CASSPQGSDSGELFF.

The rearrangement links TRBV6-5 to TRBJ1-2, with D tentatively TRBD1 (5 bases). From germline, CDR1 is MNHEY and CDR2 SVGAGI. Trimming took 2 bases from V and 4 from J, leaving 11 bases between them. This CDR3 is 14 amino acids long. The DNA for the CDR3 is TGTGCCAGCAGTTACAGCCAGGGCCTCTATGGCTACACCTTC. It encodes CASSYSQGLYGYTF.

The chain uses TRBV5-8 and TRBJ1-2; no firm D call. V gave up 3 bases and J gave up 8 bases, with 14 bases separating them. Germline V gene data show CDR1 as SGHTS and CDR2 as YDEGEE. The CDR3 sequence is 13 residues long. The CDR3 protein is CASSSRAVLGYTF. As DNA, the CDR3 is TGTGCCAGCAGCTCCCGGGCCGTCCTAGGCTACACCTTC.

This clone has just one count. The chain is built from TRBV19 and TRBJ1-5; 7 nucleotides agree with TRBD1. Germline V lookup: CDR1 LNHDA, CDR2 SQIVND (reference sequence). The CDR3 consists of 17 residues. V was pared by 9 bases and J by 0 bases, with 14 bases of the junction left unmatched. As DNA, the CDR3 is TGTGCCAGCAGATTGGGAAGAACAGGGGCTAGCAATCAGCCCCAGCATTTT. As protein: CASRLGRTGASNQPQHF.

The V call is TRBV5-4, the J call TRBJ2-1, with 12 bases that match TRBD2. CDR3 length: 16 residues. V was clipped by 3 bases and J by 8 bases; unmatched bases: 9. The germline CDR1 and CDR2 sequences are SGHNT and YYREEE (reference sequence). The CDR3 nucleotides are TGTGCCAGCAGCTCGACTAGCGGGAGATATATGGATGAGCAGTTCTTC. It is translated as CASSSTSGRYMDEQFF. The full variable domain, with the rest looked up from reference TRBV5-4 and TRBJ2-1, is ETGVTQSPTHLIKTRGQQVTLRCSSQSGHNTVSWYQQALGQGPQFIFQYYREEENGRGNFPPRFSGLQFPNYSSELNVNALELDDSALYLCASSSTSGRYMDEQFFGPGTRLTVL.

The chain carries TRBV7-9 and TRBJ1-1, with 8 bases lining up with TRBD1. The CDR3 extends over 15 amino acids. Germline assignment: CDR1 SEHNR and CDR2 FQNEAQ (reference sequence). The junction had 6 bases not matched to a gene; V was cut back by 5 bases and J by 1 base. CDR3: CASSRPTGANTEAFF. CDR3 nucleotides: TGTGCCAGCAGCCGCCCGACAGGGGCGAACACTGAAGCTTTCTTT.

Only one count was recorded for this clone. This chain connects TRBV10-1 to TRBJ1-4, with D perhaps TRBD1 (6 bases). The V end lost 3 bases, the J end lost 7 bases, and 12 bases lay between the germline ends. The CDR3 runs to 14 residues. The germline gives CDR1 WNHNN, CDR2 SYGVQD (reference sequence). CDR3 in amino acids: CASSEGGLGEKLFF. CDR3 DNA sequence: TGCGCCAGCAGTGAAGGGGGGCTCGGTGAAAAACTGTTTTTT.

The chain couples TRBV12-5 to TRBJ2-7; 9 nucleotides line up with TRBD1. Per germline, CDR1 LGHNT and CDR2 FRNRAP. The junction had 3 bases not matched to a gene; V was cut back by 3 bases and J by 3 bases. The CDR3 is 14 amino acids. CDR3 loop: CASGLGDRVYEQYF. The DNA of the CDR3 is TGTGCTAGTGGTTTAGGGGACAGGGTCTACGAGCAGTACTTC.

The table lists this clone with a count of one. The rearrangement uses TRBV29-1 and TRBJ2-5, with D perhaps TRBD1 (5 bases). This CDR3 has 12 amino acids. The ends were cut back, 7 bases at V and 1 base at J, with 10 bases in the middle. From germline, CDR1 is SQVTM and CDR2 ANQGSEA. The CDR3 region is CSGTRGQETQYF. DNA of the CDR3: TGCAGCGGAACAAGGGGCCAAGAGACCCAGTACTTC.

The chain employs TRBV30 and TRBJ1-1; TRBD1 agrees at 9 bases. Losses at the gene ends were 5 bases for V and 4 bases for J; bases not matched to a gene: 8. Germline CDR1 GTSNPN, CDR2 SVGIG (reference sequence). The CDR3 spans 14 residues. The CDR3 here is CAWSYRGQGTEAFF. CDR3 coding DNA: TGTGCCTGGTCCTACAGGGGGCAGGGCACTGAAGCTTTCTTT.

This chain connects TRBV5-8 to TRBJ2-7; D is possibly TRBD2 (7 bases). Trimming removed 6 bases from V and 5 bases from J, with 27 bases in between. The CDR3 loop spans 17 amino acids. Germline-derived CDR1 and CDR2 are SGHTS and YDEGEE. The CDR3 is CASTPGVMGGAKDEQYF. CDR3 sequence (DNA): TGTGCCAGCACCCCGGGCGTTATGGGGGGGGCGAAGGACGAGCAGTACTTC.

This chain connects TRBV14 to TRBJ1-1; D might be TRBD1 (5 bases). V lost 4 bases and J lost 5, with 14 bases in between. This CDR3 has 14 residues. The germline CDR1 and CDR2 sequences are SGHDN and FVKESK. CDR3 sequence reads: CASSPGTGVTEAFF. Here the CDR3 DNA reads TGTGCCAGCAGCCCTGGGACGGGCGTAACTGAAGCTTTCTTT. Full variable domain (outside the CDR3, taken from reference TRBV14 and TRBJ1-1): EAGVTQFPSHSVIEKGQTVTLRCDPISGHDNLYWYRRVMGKEIKFLLHFVKESKQDESGMPNNRFLAERTGGTYSTLKVQPAELEDSGVYFCASSPGTGVTEAFFGQGTRLTVV.

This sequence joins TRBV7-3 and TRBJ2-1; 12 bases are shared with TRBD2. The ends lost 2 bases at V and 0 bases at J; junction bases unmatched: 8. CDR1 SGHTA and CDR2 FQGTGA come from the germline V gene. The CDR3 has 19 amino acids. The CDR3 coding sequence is TGTGCCAGCAGCTTACGGGCTAGCGGGAGGGTAAGCTCCTACAATGAGCAGTTCTTC. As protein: CASSLRASGRVSSYNEQFF.